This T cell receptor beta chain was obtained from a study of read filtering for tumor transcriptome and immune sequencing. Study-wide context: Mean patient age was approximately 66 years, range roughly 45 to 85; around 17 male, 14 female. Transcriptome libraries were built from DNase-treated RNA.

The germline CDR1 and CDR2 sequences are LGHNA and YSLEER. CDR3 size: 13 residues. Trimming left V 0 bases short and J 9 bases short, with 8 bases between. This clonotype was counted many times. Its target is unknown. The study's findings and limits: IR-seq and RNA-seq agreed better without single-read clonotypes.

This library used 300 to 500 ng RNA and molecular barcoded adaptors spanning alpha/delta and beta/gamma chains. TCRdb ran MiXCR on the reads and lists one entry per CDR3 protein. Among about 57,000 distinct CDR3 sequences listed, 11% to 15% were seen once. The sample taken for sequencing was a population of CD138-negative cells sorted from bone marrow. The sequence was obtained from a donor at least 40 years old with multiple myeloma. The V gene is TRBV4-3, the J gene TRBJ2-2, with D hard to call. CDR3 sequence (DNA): TGCGCCAGCAGCCAAGATAGCCAGCGGGAGCTGTTTTTT. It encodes CASSQDSQRELFF.